The T cell receptor beta chain under discussion was sequenced for a study of T cells in Graves' hyperthyroidism and ophthalmopathy. Study-wide findings and caveats: In the blood, most expanded thyroid clonotypes above 0.001 appeared as well. A 13 V-J signature model discriminated ophthalmopathy versus stable hyperthyroidism.

Researchers amplified the TCR beta CDR3 regions from RNA transcripts. First-round RT-PCR targeting the TCR CDR3 was performed with the HTBI primer set. TCRdb reprocessed the multiplex PCR reads via MiXCR and lists one record per CDR3 protein. The table includes approximately 510,000 distinct CDR3 sequences, less than 25% detected once. Diagnoses used clinical symptoms, serum thyroxine and TRAb, thyroid ultrasound and orbital computed tomography. This clonotype has at least ten counts. Its antigen remains unidentified. V lost 1 base and J 3 bases, leaving 10 bases between the germline ends. This CDR3 comprises 15 residues. Germline CDR1 MDHEN, CDR2 SYDVKM.

Sequencing was done on a sample of blood. This chain connects TRBV28 to TRBJ1-5; tentatively, D is TRBD1 (5 bases). This TCR came from a man younger than 30 with Graves' hyperthyroidism. Here the CDR3 DNA reads TGTGCCAGCAGTTTATTCAGGGTTATCAATCAGCCCCAGCATTTT. This gives the protein CASSLFRVINQPQHF.